This T cell receptor (beta chain) originates from a study of identical twins. Regarding the study as a whole: For zero-insertion analyses, partial confounding could come from invariant MAIT and iNKT cells. Compared with unrelated sharing, twin-shared out-of-frame alpha sequences had more low-probability sequences.

Template switching, a step in the protocol, added a universal primer site, and cDNA carried unique molecular identifiers. TCRdb itself ran the 5' RACE reads through MiXCR, one entry per CDR3 protein. The sample holds 1,800,000 or so distinct CDR3 sequences, around a third seen once. The V gene end was trimmed by 3 bases and the J gene end by 3 bases; junction bases not matched to a gene: 13. CDR3 size: 18 residues. Germline V gene lookup returns CDR1 SGHTA and CDR2 FQGNSA. Worth noting for this clonotype: Its matching antigen is unknown.

The source material was cord blood. The chain has TRBV7-2 and TRBJ2-1; 8 bases agree with TRBD2. This clonotype was sampled from a newborn girl in good health. The CDR3 nucleotides read TGTGCCAGCAGCTTCGCCGGGACTGGCGGGAGGCACTACAATGAGCAGTTCTTC. It specifies CASSFAGTGGRHYNEQFF.